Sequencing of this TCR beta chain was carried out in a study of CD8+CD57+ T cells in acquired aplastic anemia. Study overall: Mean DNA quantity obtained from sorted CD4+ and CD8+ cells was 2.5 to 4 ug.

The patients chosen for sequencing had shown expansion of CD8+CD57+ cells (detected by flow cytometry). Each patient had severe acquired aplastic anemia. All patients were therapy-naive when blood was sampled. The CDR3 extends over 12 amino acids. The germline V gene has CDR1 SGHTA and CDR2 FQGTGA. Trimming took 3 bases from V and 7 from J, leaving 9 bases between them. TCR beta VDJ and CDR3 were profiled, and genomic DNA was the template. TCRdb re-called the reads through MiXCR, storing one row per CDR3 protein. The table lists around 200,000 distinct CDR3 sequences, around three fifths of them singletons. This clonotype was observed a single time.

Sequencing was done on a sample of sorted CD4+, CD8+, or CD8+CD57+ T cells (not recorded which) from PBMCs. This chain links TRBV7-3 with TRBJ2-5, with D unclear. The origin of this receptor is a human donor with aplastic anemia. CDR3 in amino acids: CASSLGAGTQYF. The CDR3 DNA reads TGTGCCAGCAGCTTGGGCGCAGGGACCCAGTACTTC.